A single sample is the source of the 29 T cell receptor beta chains below, sequenced in a study of cytomegalovirus exposure and HLA in healthy donors. The PCR was carried out with 60 Vbeta primers and 13 Jbeta primers. Generated by immunoSEQ multiplex PCR, the TCRdb table keeps only in-frame clones and is missing some. Of some 180,000 clones detected, 70% to 80% appear once; the ten largest clones hold less than 1.5%. Material for sequencing was PBMCs. These receptors all come from a man aged 18 to 29 in good health and CMV-seronegative.

The rearrangement uses TRBV12-5 and TRBJ2-2; TRBD1 matches 10 bases. Germline lookup yields CDR1 LGHNT and CDR2 FRNRAP. The V segment lost 0 bases and the J segment 4 bases; nucleotides outside the gene matches: 5. The CDR3 is 17 amino acids. The CDR3: CASGLVGTGESTGELFF. The CDR3 nucleotides are TGTGCTAGTGGTTTGGTGGGGACAGGGGAAAGCACCGGGGAGCTGTTTTTT.

The chain employs TRBV19 and TRBJ2-5; 7 bases map to TRBD1. The closer fit of TRBJ2-7 to the DNA end suggests the J call may be wrong. Germline-derived CDR1 and CDR2 are LNHDA and SQIVND (reference sequence). The CDR3 is 14 residues long. The CDR3 nucleotides are TGTGCCAGTAGCCCCGGGACAGCCTCCTACGAGCAGTACTTC. Its translation: CASSPGTASYEQYF.

The rearrangement joins TRBV11-2 to TRBJ2-1; TRBD2 aligns across 11 bases. The CDR3 sequence is 14 residues long. The V segment lost 7 bases and the J segment 4 bases; nucleotides outside the gene matches: 3. CDR1 and CDR2 from the germline V gene are SGHAT and FQNNGV. CDR3 region: CASKGLADYNEQFF. CDR3 bases: TGTGCCAGCAAGGGACTAGCGGATTACAATGAGCAGTTCTTC.

The chain employs TRBV2 and TRBJ1-4; TRBD1 agrees at 7 bases. V was pared by 6 bases and J by 8 bases, with 12 bases of the junction left unmatched. The CDR3 sequence is 15 residues long. Germline V gene data show CDR1 as SNHLY and CDR2 as FYNNEI. The CDR3 coding sequence is TGTGCCAGCAGGGTTCGACAGGGAAGTCGAGAAAAACTGTTTTTT. As protein: CASRVRQGSREKLFF. The full variable domain, in which reference TRBV2 and TRBJ1-4 provide the parts outside the CDR3, is EPEVTQTPSHQVTQMGQEVILRCVPISNHLYFYWYRQILGQKVEFLVSFYNNEISEKSEIFDDQFSVERPDGSNFTLKIRSTKLEDSAMYFCASRVRQGSREKLFFGSGTQLSVL.

This chain's CDR3 is CASSVAGAVETQYF. The CDR3 coding sequence is TGTGCCAGCAGCGTAGCAGGGGCCGTAGAGACCCAGTACTTC. The chain has TRBV9 and TRBJ2-5; possibly TRBD1 for D (6 bases). V dropped 0 bases and J dropped 4 bases, with 10 bases sitting between them. The CDR3 is 14 residues long. The germline V gene encodes CDR1 SGDLS and CDR2 YYNGEE. Drawing the rest from reference TRBV9 and TRBJ2-5, the complete variable domain is DSGVTQTPKHLITATGQRVTLRCSPRSGDLSVYWYQQSLDQGLQFLIQYYNGEERAKGNILERFSAQQFPDLHSELNLSSLELGDSALYFCASSVAGAVETQYFGPGTRLLVL.

The chain has TRBV18 and TRBJ2-2; D ambiguous. The germline CDR1 and CDR2 sequences are KGHSH and LQKENI. V gave up 1 base and J gave up 1 base, with 13 bases separating them. This CDR3 comprises 17 residues. CDR3 residues: CASSPRSVPKNTGELFF. The CDR3, as DNA: TGTGCCAGCTCACCACGAAGCGTCCCCAAGAACACCGGGGAGCTGTTTTTT. Based on the CDR3 plus reference TRBV18 and TRBJ2-2, the full variable domain is NAGVMQNPRHLVRRRGQEARLRCSPMKGHSHVYWYRQLPEEGLKFMVYLQKENIIDESGMPKERFSAEFPKEGPSILRIQQVVRGDSAAYFCASSPRSVPKNTGELFFGEGSRLTVL.

The table lists this clone with a count of one. This chain joins TRBV27 and TRBJ1-2, with D possibly being TRBD1 (6 bases). With 2 bases removed from V and 5 bases from J, the gap between germline ends came to 18 bases. There are 16 residues in the CDR3. Germline V lookup: CDR1 MNHEY, CDR2 SMNVEV (reference sequence). The CDR3 is CASSLRSGTNVYGYTF. The CDR3 nucleotides are TGTGCCAGCAGTTTAAGATCCGGGACAAATGTATATGGCTACACCTTC.

This chain links TRBV5-4 with TRBJ1-1; possibly TRBD1 for D (6 bases). Germline assignment: CDR1 SGHNT and CDR2 YYREEE (reference sequence). The CDR3 loop spans 16 amino acids. Trimming stripped 4 bases from V and 1 base from J, with 17 bases between. DNA of the CDR3: TGTGCCAGCAGCCCGGCGAGGGGGGGAGCGAACACTGAAGCTTTCTTT. Translation gives CASSPARGGANTEAFF.

The chain links TRBV5-1 to TRBJ1-4; 8 bases agree with TRBD1. There are 13 residues in the CDR3. Germline assignment: CDR1 SGHRS and CDR2 YFSETQ. J lost 8 bases, V lost 2 bases, and 2 bases had no gene match. In nucleotides, the CDR3 is TGCGCCAGCAGCTTTGGGACAGGAGAAAAACTGTTTTTT. Its protein is CASSFGTGEKLFF.

The chain employs TRBV7-3 and TRBJ1-2; TRBD1 matches 10 bases. Germline assignment: CDR1 SGHTA and CDR2 FQGTGA. The CDR3 runs to 14 residues. The ends lost 5 bases at V and 4 bases at J; junction bases unmatched: 4. CDR3 protein: CASSATGGSYGYTF. DNA for the CDR3: TGTGCCAGCAGCGCGACAGGGGGCAGCTATGGCTACACCTTC.

This rearrangement joins TRBV10-2 to TRBJ2-3; 11 bases align to TRBD2. Per germline, CDR1 WSHSY and CDR2 SAAADI. Trimming cost V 1 base and J 6 bases; bases outside gene matches: 3. There are 15 residues in the CDR3. In nucleotides, the CDR3 is TGCGCCAGCAGTGAGTTAACTAGCGGGAGTGATACGCAGTATTTT. Protein sequence: CASSELTSGSDTQYF.

This chain links TRBV4-1 with TRBJ2-7; possible D gene TRBD1, 6 bases. In germline, CDR1 is MGHRA, CDR2 YSYEKL. The CDR3 contains 15 residues. Trimming cost V 4 bases and J 7 bases, with 20 bases left between them. CDR3 sequence reads: CASSPLGAAPREQYF. In DNA form, the CDR3 reads TGCGCCAGCAGCCCGCTGGGGGCGGCCCCAAGGGAGCAGTACTTC.

The rearrangement joins TRBV6-5 to TRBJ1-3, with 7 bases that match TRBD1. The germline V gene encodes CDR1 MNHEY and CDR2 SVGAGI. The CDR3 loop spans 14 amino acids. Unmatched junction bases numbered 4, after V lost 0 bases and J lost 8 bases. Here the CDR3 DNA reads TGTGCCAGCAGTTACTCACAGGGGATAGACACCATATATTTT. Its protein is CASSYSQGIDTIYF.

The chain employs TRBV12-5 and TRBJ1-3, with D unresolved. V was shortened by 4 bases and J by 4 bases, with 5 bases between the two germline ends. The CDR3 covers 12 residues. Germline V gene lookup returns CDR1 LGHNT and CDR2 FRNRAP. The CDR3 reads CASGYEGNTIYF. CDR3 sequence (DNA): TGTGCTAGTGGTTACGAGGGAAACACCATATATTTT.

This clone was seen a single time. This chain joins TRBV4-2 and TRBJ2-3; 8 nucleotides agree with TRBD2. From germline, CDR1 is LGHNA and CDR2 YNFKEQ. The CDR3 consists of 17 residues. Trimming removed 1 base from V and 3 bases from J; junction bases left unmatched: 9. The DNA of the CDR3 is TGTGCCAGCAGCCAAGGGGCAAGCGGGAGATCGACAGATACGCAGTATTTT. Its protein is CASSQGASGRSTDTQYF.

The chain is built from TRBV5-8 and TRBJ2-7, with 9 bases that match TRBD1. Looked up from germline, CDR1 is SGHTS and CDR2 is YDEGEE. J lost 5 bases, V lost 3 bases, and 6 bases had no gene match. The CDR3 has 14 amino acids. The CDR3: CASSSGTGFDEQYF. The CDR3 nucleotides are TGTGCCAGCAGCTCGGGGACAGGGTTTGACGAGCAGTACTTC.

The rearrangement joins TRBV27 to TRBJ2-7; 7 positions match TRBD1. Germline assignment: CDR1 MNHEY and CDR2 SMNVEV (reference sequence). This CDR3 has 19 residues. V was pared by 0 bases and J by 5 bases, with 19 bases of the junction left unmatched. CDR3 nucleotides: TGTGCCAGCAGTTTATCAGGTCGACAGGGAAATCTTTTGGGTGACGAGCAGTACTTC. Its translation is CASSLSGRQGNLLGDEQYF.

This rearrangement joins TRBV7-2 to TRBJ2-1; D remains unclear. The ends were cut back, 4 bases at V and 0 bases at J, with 10 bases in the middle. There are 15 residues in the CDR3. Germline loops: CDR1 SGHTA, CDR2 FQGNSA. The CDR3 bases are TGTGCCAGCAGCTCCCAACAGAGCTCCTACAATGAGCAGTTCTTC. Its protein is CASSSQQSSYNEQFF.

The V gene is TRBV5-1, the J gene TRBJ2-7; maybe TRBD1 (7 bases). With 0 bases removed from V and 3 bases from J, the gap between germline ends came to 10 bases. The CDR3 consists of 14 residues. Germline CDR1 is SGHRS and CDR2 is YFSETQ. CDR3 DNA: TGCGCCAGCAGCTTGGGGAGGGGGCGCTACGAGCAGTACTTC. Translating gives CASSLGRGRYEQYF.

The V call is TRBV30, the J call TRBJ1-5, with 7 bases identical to TRBD1. Losses at the gene ends were 3 bases for V and 2 bases for J; bases not matched to a gene: 10. The CDR3 has 16 amino acids. Germline values: CDR1 GTSNPN, CDR2 SVGIG (reference sequence). CDR3 amino acids: CAWSADRVGGNQPQHF. CDR3 in DNA: TGTGCCTGGAGCGCCGACAGGGTAGGGGGCAATCAGCCCCAGCATTTT.

The chain joins TRBV25-1 to TRBJ2-7, with D perhaps matching TRBD1 (6 bases). Trimming pared 2 bases from V and 2 bases from J, leaving 22 bases between. This CDR3 has 18 amino acids. The germline CDR1 and CDR2 sequences are MGHDK and SYGVNS. CDR3 DNA sequence: TGTGCCAGCAGTGAACCCCATTACCCGGGACATGAAGCCTACGAGCAGTACTTC. This gives the protein CASSEPHYPGHEAYEQYF.

The CDR3 here is CASSLKLGRVDTGELFF. The CDR3 region has the DNA TGTGCCAGCAGCTTAAAGTTGGGGAGGGTGGACACCGGGGAGCTGTTTTTT. V and J are TRBV7-2 and TRBJ2-2, with 7 nucleotides matching TRBD2. Trimming removed 2 bases from V and 3 bases from J; junction bases left unmatched: 9. Germline V gene sequence: CDR1 SGHTA, CDR2 FQGNSA. This CDR3 has 17 residues.

This clone was seen at least ten times. The CDR3 sequence: CSVVISDQGEQYF. In DNA form, the CDR3 reads TGCAGCGTTGTGATCTCAGATCAGGGCGAGCAGTACTTC. This rearrangement joins TRBV29-1 to TRBJ2-7, with a possible D match to TRBD1 (5 bases). The CDR3 is 13 residues long. Germline CDR1 SQVTM, CDR2 ANQGSEA. Trimming cost V 4 bases and J 6 bases, with 16 bases left between them.

This chain connects TRBV25-1 to TRBJ1-1, with unresolved D. CDR1 and CDR2 (germline): MGHDK, SYGVNS. The CDR3 sequence is 16 residues long. V was pared by 3 bases and J by 0 bases, with 14 bases between. The CDR3 sequence: CASSESLGDLNTEAFF. CDR3 nucleotide sequence: TGTGCCAGCAGTGAGTCCCTCGGGGATCTGAACACTGAAGCTTTCTTT.

The rearrangement links TRBV9 to TRBJ2-1, with 7 bases fitting TRBD2. The CDR3 is 14 amino acids. Per the germline V gene, CDR1 is SGDLS and CDR2 is YYNGEE. The ends lost 0 bases at V and 7 bases at J; junction bases unmatched: 4. CDR3 sequence reads: CASSVGLALNEQFF. In DNA form, the CDR3 reads TGTGCCAGCAGCGTAGGACTAGCTCTTAATGAGCAGTTCTTC. Filled out from reference TRBV9 and TRBJ2-1, the complete variable domain reads DSGVTQTPKHLITATGQRVTLRCSPRSGDLSVYWYQQSLDQGLQFLIQYYNGEERAKGNILERFSAQQFPDLHSELNLSSLELGDSALYFCASSVGLALNEQFFGPGTRLTVL.

The chain uses TRBV7-3 and TRBJ2-7, with D possibly TRBD2 on 6 matching bases. The CDR3 covers 15 residues. The germline V and J ends were trimmed by 0 bases and 2 bases, with 11 bases remaining between them. From germline, CDR1 is SGHTA and CDR2 FQGTGA. The chain's CDR3 is CASSLTPSAPYEQYF. CDR3 sequence (DNA): TGTGCCAGCAGCTTAACGCCTAGCGCTCCCTACGAGCAGTACTTC.

The genes are TRBV18 and TRBJ2-2, with unresolved D. CDR3 size: 14 residues. V shed 1 base and J shed 5 bases, with 8 bases lying between them. Germline loops: CDR1 KGHSH, CDR2 LQKENI. The DNA for the CDR3 is TGTGCCAGCTCACCACAGGCCGGGACCGGGGAGCTGTTTTTT. Its protein product is CASSPQAGTGELFF.

J is TRBJ1-1 and V is TRBV13; D is uncertain. Germline V gene data show CDR1 as PRHDT and CDR2 as FYEKMQ (reference sequence). Trimming pared 5 bases from V and 5 bases from J, leaving 18 bases between. This CDR3 region has 15 residues. CDR3 residues: CASSPDGPPRTEAFF. The DNA of the CDR3 is TGTGCCAGCAGCCCTGATGGGCCACCCAGGACTGAAGCTTTCTTT.

V gene TRBV4-3 combines with J gene TRBJ2-7; 10 bases fit TRBD1. CDR3 length: 15 residues. Germline CDR1 reads LGHNA; CDR2 reads YSLEER. The J segment lost 6 bases and the V segment lost 6 bases, leaving 11 bases of the junction unmatched. The CDR3 nucleotides read TGCGCCAGCAGTCCTTCCGGGACAGGGGTTGGCGAGCAGTACTTC. Encoded protein: CASSPSGTGVGEQYF.